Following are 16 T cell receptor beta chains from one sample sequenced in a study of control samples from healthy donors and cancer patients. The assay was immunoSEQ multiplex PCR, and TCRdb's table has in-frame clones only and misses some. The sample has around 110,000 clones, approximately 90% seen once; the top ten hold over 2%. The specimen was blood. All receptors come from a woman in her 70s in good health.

The CDR3 bases are TGTGCCAGCAGCACAATAGGACAGGGCTGGTACAATGAGCAGTTCTTC. It translates to CASSTIGQGWYNEQFF. The rearrangement uses TRBV7-8 and TRBJ2-1, with TRBD1 matching over 8 bases. The junction had 10 bases not matched to a gene; V was cut back by 5 bases and J by 4 bases. CDR3 length: 16 residues. In germline, CDR1 is SGHVS, CDR2 FQNEAQ.

CDR3 bases: TGTGCCAGCAGCTTAGATCTGGGGCCACTGAATCAGCCCCAGCATTTT. Its translation: CASSLDLGPLNQPQHF. The chain is built from TRBV11-2 and TRBJ1-5, with a possible D match to TRBD1 (5 bases). The CDR3 sequence is 16 residues long. Trimming stripped 0 bases from V and 4 bases from J, with 13 bases between. Germline CDR1 SGHAT, CDR2 FQNNGV.

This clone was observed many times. CDR3 residues: CASSSTGPGELFF. DNA of the CDR3: TGTGCCAGCAGCTCCACAGGGCCGGGGGAGCTGTTTTTT. This chain connects TRBV7-9 to TRBJ2-2, with D perhaps matching TRBD1 (6 bases). V was clipped by 4 bases and J by 8 bases, with 11 bases between them. The CDR3 totals 13 residues. Germline values: CDR1 SEHNR, CDR2 FQNEAQ (reference sequence).

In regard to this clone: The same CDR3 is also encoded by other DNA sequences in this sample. DNA of the CDR3: TGTGCCAGCAGTGAGAGAAACACCATATATTTT. Its translation: CASSERNTIYF. This chain joins TRBV2 and TRBJ1-3, with D unresolved. V shed 3 bases and J shed 5 bases, with 2 bases lying between them. The CDR3 is made up of 11 amino acids. Germline V gene lookup returns CDR1 SNHLY and CDR2 FYNNEI.

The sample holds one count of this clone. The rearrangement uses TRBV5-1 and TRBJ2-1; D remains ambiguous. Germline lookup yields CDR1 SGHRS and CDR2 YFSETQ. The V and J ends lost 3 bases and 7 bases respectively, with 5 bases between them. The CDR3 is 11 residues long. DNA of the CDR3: TGCGCCAGCAGCTCCCTGAATGAGCAGTTCTTC. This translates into CASSSLNEQFF.

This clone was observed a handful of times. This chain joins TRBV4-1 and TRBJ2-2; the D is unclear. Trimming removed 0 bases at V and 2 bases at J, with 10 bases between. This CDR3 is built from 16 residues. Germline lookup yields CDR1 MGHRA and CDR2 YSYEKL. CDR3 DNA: TGCGCCAGCAGCCAAGAATCGAACAGAAACACCGGGGAGCTGTTTTTT. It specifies CASSQESNRNTGELFF.

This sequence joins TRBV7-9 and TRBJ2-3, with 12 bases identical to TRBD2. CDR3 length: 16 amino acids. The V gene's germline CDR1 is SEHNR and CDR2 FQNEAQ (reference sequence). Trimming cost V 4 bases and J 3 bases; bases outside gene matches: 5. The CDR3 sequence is CASSSRLAGVTDTQYF. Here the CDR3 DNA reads TGTGCCAGCAGCTCACGACTAGCGGGGGTTACAGATACGCAGTATTTT.

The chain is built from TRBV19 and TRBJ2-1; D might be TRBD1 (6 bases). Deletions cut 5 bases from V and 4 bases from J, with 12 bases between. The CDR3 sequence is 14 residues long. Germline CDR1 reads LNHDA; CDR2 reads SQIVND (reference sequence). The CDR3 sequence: CASSWGPLYNEQFF. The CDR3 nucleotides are TGTGCCAGTAGTTGGGGGCCCCTATACAATGAGCAGTTCTTC. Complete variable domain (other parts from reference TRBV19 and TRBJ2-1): DGGITQSPKYLFRKEGQNVTLSCEQNLNHDAMYWYRQDPGQGLRLIYYSQIVNDFQKGDIAEGYSVSREKKESFPLTVTSAQKNPTAFYLCASSWGPLYNEQFFGPGTRLTVL.

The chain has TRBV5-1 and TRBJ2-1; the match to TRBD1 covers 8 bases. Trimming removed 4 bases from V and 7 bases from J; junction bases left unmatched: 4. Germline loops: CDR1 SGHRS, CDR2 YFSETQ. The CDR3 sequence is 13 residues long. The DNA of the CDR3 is TGCGCCAGCAGCGGCGGACAGGGAAATGAGCAGTTCTTC. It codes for CASSGGQGNEQFF. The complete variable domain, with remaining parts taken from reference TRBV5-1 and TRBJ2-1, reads KAGVTQTPRYLIKTRGQQVTLSCSPISGHRSVSWYQQTPGQGLQFLFEYFSETQRNKGNFPGRFSGRQFSNSRSEMNVSTLELGDSALYLCASSGGQGNEQFFGPGTRLTVL.

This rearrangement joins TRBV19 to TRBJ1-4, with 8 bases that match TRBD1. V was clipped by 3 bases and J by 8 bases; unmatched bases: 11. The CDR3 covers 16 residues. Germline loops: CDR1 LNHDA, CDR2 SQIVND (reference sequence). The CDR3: CASSIARGPVGEKLFF. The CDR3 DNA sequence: TGTGCCAGTAGTATCGCCAGGGGGCCCGTCGGCGAAAAACTGTTTTTT.

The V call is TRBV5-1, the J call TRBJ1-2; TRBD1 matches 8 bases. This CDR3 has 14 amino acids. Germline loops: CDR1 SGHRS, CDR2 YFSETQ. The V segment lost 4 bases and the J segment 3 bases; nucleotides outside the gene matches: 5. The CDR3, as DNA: TGCGCCAGCAGCCCCCAGACAGGGGACTATGGCTACACCTTC. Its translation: CASSPQTGDYGYTF. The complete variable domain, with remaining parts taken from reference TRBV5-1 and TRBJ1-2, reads KAGVTQTPRYLIKTRGQQVTLSCSPISGHRSVSWYQQTPGQGLQFLFEYFSETQRNKGNFPGRFSGRQFSNSRSEMNVSTLELGDSALYLCASSPQTGDYGYTFGSGTRLTVV.

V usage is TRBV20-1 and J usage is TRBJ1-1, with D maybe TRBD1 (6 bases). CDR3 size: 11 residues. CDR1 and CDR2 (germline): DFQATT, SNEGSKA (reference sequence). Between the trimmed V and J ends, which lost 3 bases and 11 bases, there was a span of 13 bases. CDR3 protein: CSASGGREAFF. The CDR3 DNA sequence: TGCAGTGCTAGCGGGGGGCGCGAGGCTTTCTTT.

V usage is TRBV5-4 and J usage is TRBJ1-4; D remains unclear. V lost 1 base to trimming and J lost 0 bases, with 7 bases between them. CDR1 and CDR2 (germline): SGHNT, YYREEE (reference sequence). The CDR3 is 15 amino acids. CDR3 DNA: TGTGCCAGCAGCTTGACCGACTCAACTAATGAAAAACTGTTTTTT. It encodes CASSLTDSTNEKLFF.

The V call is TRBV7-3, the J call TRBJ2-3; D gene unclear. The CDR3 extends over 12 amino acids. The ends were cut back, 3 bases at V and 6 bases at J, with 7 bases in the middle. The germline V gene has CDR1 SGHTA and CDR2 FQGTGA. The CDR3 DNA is TGTGCCAGCAGCTTGTCCCCGGATACGCAGTATTTT. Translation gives CASSLSPDTQYF.

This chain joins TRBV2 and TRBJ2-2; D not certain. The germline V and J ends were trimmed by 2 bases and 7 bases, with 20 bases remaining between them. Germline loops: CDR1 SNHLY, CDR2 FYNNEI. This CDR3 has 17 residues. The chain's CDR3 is CASSETILGSGNGELFF. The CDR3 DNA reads TGTGCCAGCAGTGAAACTATTTTGGGGTCTGGTAACGGGGAGCTGTTTTTT.

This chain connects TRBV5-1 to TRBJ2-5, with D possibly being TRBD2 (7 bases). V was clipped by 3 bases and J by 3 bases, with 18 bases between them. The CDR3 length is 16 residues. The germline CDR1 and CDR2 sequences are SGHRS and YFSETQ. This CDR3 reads CASSWGAGGPEETQYF. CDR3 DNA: TGCGCCAGCAGCTGGGGAGCCGGGGGGCCGGAAGAGACCCAGTACTTC.